These 14 T cell receptor beta chains share one sample of origin, sequenced in a study of regulatory T cells in long-lasting Graves disease. The time point: persistent/refractory GD, antithyroid drugs over 5 years with positive TRAb. There was RNA extracted from PBMCs, and the TCR library was made from it. TCR beta libraries were built with iRepertoire HTBI primers and Arm-PCR of CDR3 regions. TCRdb fed the multiplex PCR reads into MiXCR, producing one record per CDR3 protein. The top ten hold roughly an eighth of the sample, which has 400,000 to 500,000 distinct CDR3 sequences, 21% seen once. The sequences come from peripheral blood mononuclear cells (PBMCs), collected when the disease was refractory, from a patient treated with antithyroid drugs. The receptor source for this set is a female donor with Graves disease.

This rearrangement joins TRBV20-1 to TRBJ2-2; possibly TRBD2 for D (5 bases). The length of the CDR3 is 13 residues. Germline CDR1 and CDR2: DFQATT and SNEGSKA (reference sequence). With 4 bases removed from V and 1 base from J, the gap between germline ends came to 7 bases. CDR3 residues: CSANRENTGELFF. Written as DNA, the CDR3 is TGCAGTGCTAATCGGGAGAACACCGGGGAGCTGTTTTTT.

This clonotype was picked up many times. V gene TRBV27 combines with J gene TRBJ2-7; TRBD1 matches 9 bases. The V segment lost 5 bases and the J segment 3 bases; nucleotides outside the gene matches: 8. This CDR3 has 15 residues. CDR1 is MNHEY, CDR2 SMNVEV, per germline (reference sequence). CDR3 loop: CASSRAGTGYYEQYF. CDR3 nucleotides: TGTGCCAGCAGTCGGGCCGGGACAGGGTACTACGAGCAGTACTTC.

This clonotype was recorded many times. The chain links TRBV12-3 or TRBV12-4 to TRBJ2-7; 10 positions match TRBD2. The trim removed 2 bases at V and 6 bases at J, leaving 10 bases unmatched. The CDR3 has 16 amino acids. Written as DNA, the CDR3 is TGTGCCAGCAGTTTATCCCTAGCGGGAGAGTTCTCCGAGCAGTACTTC. It is translated as CASSLSLAGEFSEQYF.

This clonotype came up many times. This rearrangement joins TRBV20-1 to TRBJ2-1; 8 bases align to TRBD2. The CDR3 has 14 amino acids. V lost 8 bases and J lost 8; bases outside the gene matches: 14. Looked up from germline, CDR1 is DFQATT and CDR2 is SNEGSKA (reference sequence). For the CDR3, the DNA is TGCAGTCGGACCGTAAGCGGGAGTCTGGATGAGCAGTTCTTC. Its protein product is CSRTVSGSLDEQFF.

At least ten counts were recorded for this clonotype. The CDR3 bases are TGTGCCAGCAGTTTAGCGCATCTTACCTACGAGCAGTACTTC. Translation: CASSLAHLTYEQYF. The chain joins TRBV12-3 or TRBV12-4 to TRBJ2-7, with D unresolved. Trimming pared 0 bases from V and 2 bases from J, leaving 8 bases between. The CDR3 has 14 residues.

This clonotype occurred a few times. The chain combines TRBV2 with TRBJ2-2; D gene ambiguous. CDR3 length equals 14 residues. The germline V and J ends were trimmed by 6 bases and 0 bases, with 8 bases remaining between them. The germline V gene encodes CDR1 SNHLY and CDR2 FYNNEI. For the CDR3, the DNA is TGTGCCAGCAGGGGCCACGCGAACACCGGGGAGCTGTTTTTT. It encodes CASRGHANTGELFF.

This clonotype was recorded at least ten times. The chain employs TRBV29-1 and TRBJ2-5, with D perhaps matching TRBD1 or TRBD2 (5 bases each). The germline CDR1 and CDR2 sequences are SQVTM and ANQGSEA. Deletions cut 2 bases from V and 5 bases from J, with 12 bases between. The CDR3 is 13 amino acids. In DNA, the CDR3 is TGCAGCGTTGAACAGGGACGGAGGGAGACCCAGTACTTC. Its protein product is CSVEQGRRETQYF.

The V gene is TRBV27, the J gene TRBJ2-3, with D maybe TRBD1 (6 bases). V lost 4 bases and J 0 bases, leaving 11 bases between the germline ends. The CDR3 covers 15 residues. CDR1 is MNHEY and CDR2 is SMNVEV in the germline V gene (reference sequence). CDR3 sequence: CASSSGQLSTDTQYF. In nucleotides, the CDR3 is TGTGCCAGCAGTTCAGGACAGCTTAGCACAGATACGCAGTATTTT.

This clonotype has at least ten counts. The CDR3 protein is CASSWTGGDQPQHF. CDR3 DNA sequence: TGTGCCAGCAGCTGGACAGGGGGCGACCAGCCCCAGCATTTT. The chain employs TRBV7-2 and TRBJ1-5, with 11 nucleotides matching TRBD1. This CDR3 comprises 14 residues. V trimming: 4 bases; J trimming: 7 bases; junction bases outside the gene matches: 3. Germline V lookup: CDR1 SGHTA, CDR2 FQGNSA.

This clonotype was recorded at least ten times. The rearrangement uses TRBV12-3 or TRBV12-4 and TRBJ1-2; D unclear. The CDR3 is made up of 14 amino acids. The V end was cut by 3 bases, the J end by 3 bases, with 11 bases between. CDR3 bases: TGTGCCAGCAGTTTTAGTCAGAATCACTATGGCTACACCTTC. Translation: CASSFSQNHYGYTF.

For this clonotype: Given a much more abundant clone one base away, this may be a read error. As DNA, the CDR3 is TGTGCCAGTAGTATTAAGGCAAGCGCTTTGGTTGTCGATCAGCCCCAGCATTTT. Its protein is CASSIKASALVVDQPQHF. The rearrangement joins TRBV19 to TRBJ1-5, with D hard to call. In germline, CDR1 is LNHDA, CDR2 SQIVND (reference sequence). Deletions cut 3 bases from V and 5 bases from J, with 23 bases between. This CDR3 has 18 residues.

This chain links TRBV28 with TRBJ2-1; possible D gene TRBD2, 5 bases. CDR3 length: 15 amino acids. V was cut by 4 bases and J by 4 bases, with 14 bases left in between. Germline V lookup: CDR1 MDHEN, CDR2 SYDVKM. CDR3 residues: CASSSGIGGYNEQFF. Written as DNA, the CDR3 is TGTGCCAGCAGTTCCGGGATCGGAGGTTACAATGAGCAGTTCTTC.

This clonotype was found many times. This chain uses TRBV11-2 with TRBJ2-5, with D unclear. The CDR3 is made up of 13 amino acids. The V and J ends lost 3 bases and 5 bases respectively, with 10 bases between them. CDR1 and CDR2 from the germline V gene are SGHAT and FQNNGV. The CDR3 spells CASSFGLLETQYF. The CDR3 coding sequence is TGTGCCAGCAGCTTCGGCCTGTTGGAGACCCAGTACTTC. Full variable domain (remainder filled in from reference TRBV11-2 and TRBJ2-5): EAGVAQSPRYKIIEKRQSVAFWCNPISGHATLYWYQQILGQGPKLLIQFQNNGVVDDSQLPKDRFSAERLKGVDSTLKIQPAKLEDSAVYLCASSFGLLETQYFGPGTRLLVL.

This clonotype was detected only a few times. This chain joins TRBV4-1 and TRBJ1-1; D gene ambiguous. The germline V gene encodes CDR1 MGHRA and CDR2 YSYEKL. V was shortened by 0 bases and J by 0 bases, with 11 bases between the two germline ends. There are 16 residues in the CDR3. The CDR3 DNA is TGCGCCAGCAGCCAAGACCCCAGCTACATGAACACTGAAGCTTTCTTT. The encoded protein is CASSQDPSYMNTEAFF.